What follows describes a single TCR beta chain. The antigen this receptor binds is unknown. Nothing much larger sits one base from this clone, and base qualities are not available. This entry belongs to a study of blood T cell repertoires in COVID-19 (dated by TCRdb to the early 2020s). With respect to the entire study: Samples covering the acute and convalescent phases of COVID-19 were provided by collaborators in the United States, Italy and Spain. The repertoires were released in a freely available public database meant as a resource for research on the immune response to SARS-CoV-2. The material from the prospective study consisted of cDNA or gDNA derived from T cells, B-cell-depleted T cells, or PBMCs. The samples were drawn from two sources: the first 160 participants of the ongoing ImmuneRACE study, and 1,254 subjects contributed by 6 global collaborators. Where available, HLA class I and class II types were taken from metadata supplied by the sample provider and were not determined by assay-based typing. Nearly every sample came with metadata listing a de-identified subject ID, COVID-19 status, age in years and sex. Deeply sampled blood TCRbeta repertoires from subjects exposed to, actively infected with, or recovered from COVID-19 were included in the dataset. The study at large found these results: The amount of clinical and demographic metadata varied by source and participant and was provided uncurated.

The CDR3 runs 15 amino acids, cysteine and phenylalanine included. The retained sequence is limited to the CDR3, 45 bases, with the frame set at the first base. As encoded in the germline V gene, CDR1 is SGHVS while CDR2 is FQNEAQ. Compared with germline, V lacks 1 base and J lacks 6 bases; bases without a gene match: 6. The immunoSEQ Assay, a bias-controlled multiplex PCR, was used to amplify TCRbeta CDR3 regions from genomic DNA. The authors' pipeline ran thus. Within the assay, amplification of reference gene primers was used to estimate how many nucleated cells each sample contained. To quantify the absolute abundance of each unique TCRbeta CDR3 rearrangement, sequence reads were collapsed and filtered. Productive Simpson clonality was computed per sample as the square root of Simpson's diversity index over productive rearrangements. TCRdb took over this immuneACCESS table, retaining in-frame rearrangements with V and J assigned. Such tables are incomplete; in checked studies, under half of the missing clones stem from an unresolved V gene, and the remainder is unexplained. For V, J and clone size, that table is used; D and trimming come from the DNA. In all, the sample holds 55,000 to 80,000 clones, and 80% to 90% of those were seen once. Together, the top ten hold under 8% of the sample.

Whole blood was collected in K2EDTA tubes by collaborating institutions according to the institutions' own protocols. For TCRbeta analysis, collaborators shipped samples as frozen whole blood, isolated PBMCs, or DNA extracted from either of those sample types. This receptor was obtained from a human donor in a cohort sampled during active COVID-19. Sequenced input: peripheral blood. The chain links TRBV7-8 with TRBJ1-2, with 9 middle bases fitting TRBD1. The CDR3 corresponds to CASSLVWGQGHGYTF. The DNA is TGTGCCAGCAGCTTAGTTTGGGGACAGGGCCATGGCTACACCTTC.